This T cell receptor beta chain appears in the sequencing data of a study of T cells in Graves' hyperthyroidism and ophthalmopathy (dated by TCRdb to the late 2010s). Context from the whole study: Peripheral blood samples were taken at the time of initial diagnosis, prior to any treatment. In about six Graves' hyperthyroidism patients, the study also compared T-cell repertoires from thyroid tissue with T-cell repertoires from blood. The paper reports TCR Vbeta CDR3 sequencing of 130 to 150 peripheral blood samples: some 44 ophthalmopathy, over 70 hyperthyroidism and around 17 progressor patients. To identify distinguishing TCR V-J signatures, a discovery cohort of around 100 patients was used, comprising some 43 with Graves' ophthalmopathy and around 60 with stable Graves' hyperthyroidism. Once sampling was done, hyperthyroidism patients were given methimazole at a starting dose of 30 mg daily, whereas ophthalmopathy patients were given high-dose intravenous methylprednisolone. The 100 or so discovery patients were divided at random into training and test sets in a 7:3 ratio. An independent validation cohort of under 20 hyperthyroidism patients and 17 patients who later progressed to ophthalmopathy tested prospective prediction of ophthalmopathy.

The TCR beta CDR3 regions were amplified from the RNA transcripts. The TCR CDR3 was subjected to a first round of RT-PCR using the HTBI primer set and the Qiagen OneStep RT-PCR kit. Libraries were constructed in a second round of multiplex PCR, after which size selection and purification were carried out. Paired-end sequencing of the libraries was performed with 100 bp reads on an Illumina HiSeq2000. The authors processed their data as follows. SOAPnuke was used to process the raw data, throwing out any read that contained adapters or uncalled bases, had a mean Phred below 15, or lacked an exact constant-primer or identifier match. High-quality paired reads were merged using COPE v1.2.5, and each unique nucleotide sequence was defined as a clonotype. MiTCR v1.1 was used to align clonotypes to the IMGT TRBV, TRBD and TRBJ reference segments. Analysis was restricted to V-J combinations with a frequency above 0.0001, which covered roughly 99% of repertoires. A TCS score was defined as the ratio between F50 (clonal expansion) and ExV (chaos), using BLOSUM62-based TCRdist between CDR3 peptides within each V-J. Welch's t-statistics and random forest reduced 500 to 550 V-J features to 10 to 15, which were used in a naive Bayes classifier (R e1071). TCRdb redid the processing of the public reads, applying fastp at Q25 and MiXCR, and retained in-frame beta chains. All rows with the same CDR3 protein become a single entry with the most common DNA and genes. The V and J calls reflect TCRdb's pipeline rather than the authors' work. The table for this sample lists hundreds of thousands of distinct CDR3 sequences; 15% to 17% of them were counted only once. Roughly an eighth of the sample is in the top ten clones.

There are many counts of this clonotype. Its antigen is still unknown. No base-level quality is on record; no much larger clone is a single base apart. Findings and caveats that apply to the study as a whole: Ophthalmopathy was separated from stable hyperthyroidism by a 13 V-J signature model, with around 90% sensitivity and 81% to 83% specificity obtained in cross-validation and 80%/75% obtained in testing. Most expanded thyroid clonotypes (frequency above 0.001) were also detected in blood, a finding suggesting that blood repertoires may reflect thyroid immune responses. Sample size was not statistically predetermined, and blinding of investigators to group allocation was not performed. In validation, progression to ophthalmopathy was predicted by the model with around 71% sensitivity and nearly 75% specificity, a median of approximately 6.5 months before onset.

The CDR1 and CDR2 encoded by the germline V gene (reference sequence) are SEHNR and FQNEAQ. Taken from cysteine to phenylalanine, the CDR3 has 14 residues. Only the CDR3 DNA stays, 42 bases, in frame from base 1. The junction shows trimming of 5 bases on V and 5 bases on J, plus 15 bases between the germline ends. A patient counted as having stable Graves' hyperthyroidism if no progression to ophthalmopathy occurred over 18 months of follow-up. Hyperthyroidism patients were aged 18 to 65 years and newly diagnosed, with disease duration of less than 2 months. Exclusion was applied to patients with uncontrolled infections, other autoimmune diseases, pregnancy or lactation. Clinical symptoms, serum thyroxine and TRAb, thyroid ultrasound, and orbital computed tomography formed the basis for the diagnoses. Ficoll-Paque density gradient centrifugation was used to isolate PBMCs from about 9 ml of fresh peripheral blood. Trizol reagent was used to extract total RNA, and RNA quality was then checked on an Agilent 2100 Bioanalyzer.

This receptor chain uses TRBV7-9 and TRBJ2-5, with no reliable assignment of the D segment. Material for sequencing was blood. The sequence was obtained from a woman younger than 35 with Graves' hyperthyroidism. The DNA reads TGTGCCAGCAGCCCCGACTCAAGCCGGGAGACCCAGTACTTC. Translated, it gives CASSPDSSRETQYF. Full variable domain (CDR3 extended with the reference TRBV7-9 and TRBJ2-5 proteins): DTGVSQNPRHKITKRGQNVTFRCDPISEHNRLYWYRQTLGQGPEFLTYFQNEAQLEKSRLLSDRFSAERPKGSFSTLEIQRTEQGDSAMYLCASSPDSSRETQYFGPGTRLLVL.